This T cell receptor beta chain comes out of a study of T cells in Graves' hyperthyroidism and ophthalmopathy. Study results and limitations: The majority of expanded thyroid clonotypes above 0.001 also appeared in blood. Using 13 V-J features, a model discriminated ophthalmopathy from stable hyperthyroidism.

The V end was cut by 2 bases, the J end by 4 bases, with 9 bases between. The germline CDR1 and CDR2 sequences are DFQATT and SNEGSKA (reference sequence). CDR3 length equals 12 residues. This clonotype was observed at least ten times. Its specificity is unknown. The CDR3 regions of TCR beta were amplified from RNA transcripts. A set of HTBI primers served as the primers for a first-round RT-PCR of the TCR CDR3. Each CDR3 protein is one row after TCRdb ran MiXCR on the multiplex PCR reads. Of over 300,000 distinct CDR3 sequences listed, roughly 13% are singletons. The hyperthyroidism was newly diagnosed and had lasted under 2 months; the patients were aged 18 to 65.

This TCR was recovered from a woman aged 60-75 years with Graves' hyperthyroidism. V is TRBV20-1 and J is TRBJ2-7; a weak D match, TRBD2 (5 bases). The material sequenced was blood. The CDR3 here is CSARPLAYEQYF. Here the CDR3 DNA reads TGCAGTGCTAGACCCCTAGCTTACGAGCAGTACTTC.